A single sample is the source of the 7 T cell receptor beta chains below, sequenced in a study of technical replicates of blood from a handful of donors. Generated by immunoSEQ multiplex PCR, the TCRdb table keeps only in-frame clones and is missing some. Here the sample spans roughly 72,000 clones, approximately 96% being singletons. Sequenced sample: T cells isolated from PBMCs. These receptors all come from a human donor in good health.

The V call is TRBV19, the J call TRBJ2-5, with 9 bases identical to TRBD2. This CDR3 has 15 amino acids. J was trimmed by 2 bases and V by 6 bases; bases with no gene match: 7. The V gene's germline CDR1 is LNHDA and CDR2 SQIVND (reference sequence). CDR3 in amino acids: CASSRRLAVQETQYF. The CDR3 coding sequence is TGTGCCAGTAGCAGGAGACTAGCGGTTCAAGAGACCCAGTACTTC.

The chain uses TRBV4-1 and TRBJ1-1; a weak D match, TRBD1 (5 bases). The CDR3 is 14 amino acids. The V end lost 1 base, the J end lost 10 bases, and 16 bases lay between the germline ends. Germline loops: CDR1 MGHRA, CDR2 YSYEKL. The DNA of the CDR3 is TGCGCCAGCAGCCAAGTGACAAGGGACTCGATAGCTTTCTTT. It specifies CASSQVTRDSIAFF.

The chain uses TRBV9 and TRBJ2-3; TRBD2 aligns across 10 bases. This CDR3 has 17 residues. Germline assignment: CDR1 SGDLS and CDR2 YYNGEE. The J segment lost 3 bases and the V segment lost 2 bases, leaving 9 bases of the junction unmatched. CDR3 bases: TGTGCCAGCAGCGTGGATCCGGGACTAGCGTTGACAGATACGCAGTATTTT. Residues: CASSVDPGLALTDTQYF.

J is TRBJ1-1 and V is TRBV10-3; 10 bases are shared with TRBD1. The CDR3 runs 19 residues. The J segment lost 0 bases and the V segment lost 3 bases, leaving 13 bases of the junction unmatched. Germline CDR1 reads ENHRY; CDR2 reads SYGVKD. The CDR3 spells CAISELKIPGQGMNTEAFF. The CDR3 coding sequence is TGTGCCATCAGTGAACTAAAAATTCCGGGACAGGGGATGAACACTGAAGCTTTCTTT.

The CDR3 loop reads CASSALSGTSVQETQYF. The CDR3 region has the DNA TGTGCCAGCAGCGCCCTTTCCGGGACTAGCGTACAAGAGACCCAGTACTTC. V gene TRBV7-2 combines with J gene TRBJ2-5; TRBD2 agrees at 10 bases. The CDR3 runs 17 residues. With V trimmed by 5 bases and J by 2 bases, 11 bases remained unmatched. Germline V lookup: CDR1 SGHTA, CDR2 FQGNSA.

The chain uses TRBV6-6 and TRBJ2-2; tentative D call: TRBD1 (5 bases). Germline-derived CDR1 and CDR2 are MNHNY and SVGAGI (reference sequence). The CDR3 length is 14 residues. Trimming removed 8 bases at V and 0 bases at J, with 10 bases between. CDR3 sequence: CASFRTTNTGELFF. CDR3 coding DNA: TGTGCCAGCTTCAGGACAACGAACACCGGGGAGCTGTTTTTT.

V is TRBV14 and J is TRBJ1-5; D is ambiguous. The CDR3 extends over 13 amino acids. V lost 4 bases, J lost 6 bases, and 10 bases lay in between. Germline CDR1 reads SGHDN; CDR2 reads FVKESK. Here the CDR3 reads CASSLRVGQPQHF. CDR3 sequence (DNA): TGTGCCAGCAGCCTGAGAGTTGGTCAGCCCCAGCATTTT.